Here is one TCR beta chain with its context. Its antigen remains unidentified. This sample was taken from a study of cytomegalovirus exposure and HLA in healthy donors. Findings of the study overall: A later analysis associated 15,000 to 20,000 TCR beta sequences with HLA alleles at a 0.05 false discovery rate. Reported results showed that the classifier diagnosed cytomegalovirus status with high specificity and sensitivity.

Amplification used 60 Vbeta primers and 13 Jbeta primers. This table comes from immunoSEQ multiplex PCR, and its TCRdb copy is limited to in-frame clones, with some not included. The listing contains 180,000 or so clones. The source material was PBMCs. The sequence was obtained from a woman between 18 and 30 years old in good health and CMV-seropositive.

CDR3 bases: TGTGCCAGTAGTATATTAATGAAAGCAATCGGGAGACACTATGGCTACACCTTC. It encodes CASSILMKAIGRHYGYTF. This chain links TRBV19 with TRBJ1-2; D ambiguous. The CDR3 is made up of 18 amino acids. V was pared by 2 bases and J by 3 bases, with 22 bases between. Germline lookup yields CDR1 LNHDA and CDR2 SQIVND (reference sequence).